This TCR beta chain was sequenced for a study of cytomegalovirus exposure and HLA in healthy donors. Study conclusions and caveats: Earlier analysis found most TCR beta V segments productive about 87% or about 30% of the time. Some TCR beta chains (approximately 180 of them) were listed as cytomegalovirus-associated.

Regarding this clone: Its antigen is not known.

The PCR made use of 60 Vbeta and 13 Jbeta primers. Sequenced by immunoSEQ multiplex PCR; TCRdb stores in-frame clones only, minus some. Of 120,000 or so clones in the sample, 80% were seen once. CDR3 length: 14 residues. Germline CDR1 and CDR2: SNHLY and FYNNEI. V lost 5 bases and J lost 4, with 14 bases in between. The clonotype originates from a female donor in good health and CMV-seronegative. The genes are TRBV2 and TRBJ2-5; tentative D call: TRBD1 (7 bases). Sequencing was performed on PBMCs. The CDR3 nucleotides read TGTGCCAGCAGTCCTGGGCAGGGGGGAGAGACCCAGTACTTC. Its protein product is CASSPGQGGETQYF. The variable domain in full, completed from reference TRBV2 and TRBJ2-5, reads EPEVTQTPSHQVTQMGQEVILRCVPISNHLYFYWYRQILGQKVEFLVSFYNNEISEKSEIFDDQFSVERPDGSNFTLKIRSTKLEDSAMYFCASSPGQGGETQYFGPGTRLLVL.